Each of the 23 T cell receptor beta chains below was sequenced from the same sample in a study of T cell responses to AZD1222 COVID-19 vaccine. TCRdb's table, derived via immunoSEQ multiplex PCR, lists solely in-frame clones and lacks some. The data contain about 120,000 clones, about 90% of them singletons. This material consisted of peripheral blood, taken on day 0 of AZD1222 vaccination. These receptors came from an adult in good health.

The J gene is TRBJ1-6, the V gene TRBV5-8; a possible D gene is TRBD1 (5 bases). Between the trimmed V and J ends, which lost 5 bases and 6 bases, there was a span of 18 bases. CDR1 is SGHTS and CDR2 is YDEGEE in the germline V gene. This CDR3 contains 16 residues. The CDR3 DNA follows: TGTGCCAGCAGTGAAGTTCAAGGGGCGCGTAATTCACCCCTCCACTTT. This translates into CASSEVQGARNSPLHF.

J is TRBJ2-3 and V is TRBV19; a weak D match, TRBD2 (6 bases). The CDR3 consists of 13 residues. The germline V and J ends were trimmed by 4 bases and 6 bases, with 11 bases remaining between them. The germline gives CDR1 LNHDA, CDR2 SQIVND (reference sequence). The CDR3 DNA sequence: TGTGCCAGTAGTAAAGGTCTAGCGGATACGCAGTATTTT. It yields the protein CASSKGLADTQYF.

This clone has a single count. The V call is TRBV7-9, the J call TRBJ1-4, with 10 bases aligning to TRBD1. This CDR3 comprises 15 residues. CDR1 and CDR2 from the germline V gene are SEHNR and FQNEAQ (reference sequence). V shed 5 bases, J shed 5 bases, and the junction held 5 bases outside the gene matches. This CDR3 is CASSPPGQGNEKLFF. CDR3 nucleotides: TGTGCCAGCAGCCCCCCGGGACAGGGGAATGAAAAACTGTTTTTT.

V is TRBV6-4 and J is TRBJ1-5; 8 nucleotides line up with TRBD1. CDR1 is MRHNA and CDR2 is SNTAGT in the germline V gene. This CDR3 region has 14 residues. J was trimmed by 5 bases and V by 6 bases; bases with no gene match: 6. Here the CDR3 reads CASRGDRRDQPQHF. The CDR3 nucleotides are TGTGCCAGCAGAGGGGACAGGAGGGATCAGCCCCAGCATTTT.

The DNA for the CDR3 is TGTGCCACTTGGACAGGGGGCTCTGGGGCCAACGTCCTGACTTTC. This codes for CATWTGGSGANVLTF. The rearrangement joins TRBV19 to TRBJ2-6; 10 bases map to TRBD1. Germline assignment: CDR1 LNHDA and CDR2 SQIVND (reference sequence). Trimming cost V 10 bases and J 0 bases; bases outside gene matches: 3. There are 15 residues in the CDR3. Supplemented by reference TRBV19 and TRBJ2-6, the full variable domain reads DGGITQSPKYLFRKEGQNVTLSCEQNLNHDAMYWYRQDPGQGLRLIYYSQIVNDFQKGDIAEGYSVSREKKESFPLTVTSAQKNPTAFYLCATWTGGSGANVLTFGAGSRLTVL.

This clone was found a few times. The same CDR3 also results from other DNA sequences found in this sample. This chain uses TRBV9 with TRBJ2-1, with D uncertain. Germline V gene data show CDR1 as SGDLS and CDR2 as YYNGEE. Trimming stripped 2 bases from V and 4 bases from J, with 10 bases between. CDR3 length equals 14 residues. This chain's CDR3 is CASSVRVGYNEQFF. CDR3 bases: TGTGCCAGCAGCGTCCGGGTGGGATACAATGAGCAGTTCTTC.

The CDR3 sequence is CASRETIPPGKLFF. Written as DNA, the CDR3 is TGTGCCAGCAGGGAGACAATACCCCCTGGAAAACTGTTTTTT. The chain has TRBV27 and TRBJ1-4; no reliable D call. Germline CDR1 reads MNHEY; CDR2 reads SMNVEV (reference sequence). The CDR3 length is 14 residues. The V and J ends lost 6 bases and 10 bases respectively, with 18 bases between them.

This clone was detected once. The chain carries TRBV5-5 and TRBJ1-5; D is uncertain. Germline-derived CDR1 and CDR2 are SGHKS and YYEKEE (reference sequence). V lost 2 bases and J 0 bases, leaving 9 bases between the germline ends. This CDR3 has 15 amino acids. CDR3 DNA: TGTGCCAGCAGCTTTGGGCAGTATAGCAATCAGCCCCAGCATTTT. It is translated as CASSFGQYSNQPQHF.

The gene calls are TRBV20-1 and TRBJ2-5; D unclear. Germline CDR1 DFQATT, CDR2 SNEGSKA (reference sequence). V lost 3 bases and J lost 5, with 7 bases in between. The CDR3 is 11 residues long. The chain's CDR3 is CSARGVETQYF. The CDR3 region has the DNA TGCAGTGCTAGGGGCGTGGAGACCCAGTACTTC.

The chain joins TRBV6-5 to TRBJ2-7; D possibly uses TRBD1 or TRBD2 (5 bases each). V lost 7 bases and J lost 3, with 19 bases in between. From germline, CDR1 is MNHEY and CDR2 SVGAGI. The CDR3 runs to 15 residues. The CDR3 DNA is TGTGCCAGCACCCCGGGTTACGAGGGGTTCTACGAGCAGTACTTC. Its translation is CASTPGYEGFYEQYF.

V usage is TRBV7-2 and J usage is TRBJ1-5, with 7 bases that match TRBD1. This CDR3 is built from 14 residues. CDR1 and CDR2 from the germline V gene are SGHTA and FQGNSA. Trimming cost V 2 bases and J 4 bases; bases outside gene matches: 2. The chain's CDR3 is CASSLRQGNQPQHF. The CDR3 DNA reads as TGTGCCAGCAGCTTAAGACAGGGAAATCAGCCCCAGCATTTT.

The V gene is TRBV12-3 or TRBV12-4, the J gene TRBJ2-2; D not resolved. The CDR3 is 11 residues long. V dropped 8 bases and J dropped 4 bases, with 5 bases sitting between them. The CDR3 sequence: CASYGTGELFF. CDR3 sequence (DNA): TGTGCCAGCTATGGCACCGGGGAGCTGTTTTTT.

The chain is built from TRBV9 and TRBJ2-7, with a weak D call TRBD1 (6 bases). The V end was cut by 3 bases, the J end by 1 base, with 14 bases between. The germline CDR1 and CDR2 sequences are SGDLS and YYNGEE. The CDR3 consists of 15 residues. The CDR3 loop is CASSAQGNPSYEQYF. As DNA, the CDR3 is TGTGCCAGCAGCGCTCAGGGGAATCCTTCCTACGAGCAGTACTTC.

The chain combines TRBV7-9 with TRBJ2-1; D is possibly TRBD1 (6 bases). The germline gives CDR1 SEHNR, CDR2 FQNEAQ (reference sequence). This CDR3 has 12 amino acids. V was clipped by 4 bases and J by 9 bases, with 10 bases between them. In DNA form, the CDR3 reads TGTGCCAGCAGCTCACAGGGAAGTGAGCAGTTCTTC. It encodes CASSSQGSEQFF. The full variable domain, its missing parts supplied by reference TRBV7-9 and TRBJ2-1, is DTGVSQNPRHKITKRGQNVTFRCDPISEHNRLYWYRQTLGQGPEFLTYFQNEAQLEKSRLLSDRFSAERPKGSFSTLEIQRTEQGDSAMYLCASSSQGSEQFFGPGTRLTVL.

The chain uses TRBV19 and TRBJ1-1; TRBD1 agrees at 7 bases. With V trimmed by 9 bases and J by 0 bases, 25 bases remained unmatched. CDR3 length equals 20 residues. In germline, CDR1 is LNHDA, CDR2 SQIVND (reference sequence). In nucleotides, the CDR3 is TGTGCCAGCTTCTCCTACAGGGGCCACTCTCCGGAACCAATGAACACTGAAGCTTTCTTT. Translated, it gives CASFSYRGHSPEPMNTEAFF.

The rearrangement joins TRBV19 to TRBJ2-2, with a tentative D call TRBD1 (6 bases). The CDR3 consists of 16 residues. Trimming pared 3 bases from V and 3 bases from J, leaving 14 bases between. Germline V gene lookup returns CDR1 LNHDA and CDR2 SQIVND (reference sequence). The CDR3 here is CASSIVRGFDTGELFF. The CDR3 DNA sequence: TGTGCCAGTAGTATTGTCAGGGGATTCGACACCGGGGAGCTGTTTTTT.

The J gene is TRBJ2-7, the V gene TRBV6-1; possible D gene TRBD1, 5 bases. The CDR3 has 16 amino acids. V lost 3 bases and J lost 3, with 18 bases in between. Germline lookup yields CDR1 MNHNS and CDR2 SASEGT. In DNA, the CDR3 is TGTGCCAGCAGTGAGGGTATGTCAACAGGTTACTACGAGCAGTACTTC. This encodes CASSEGMSTGYYEQYF.

The chain couples TRBV9 to TRBJ1-4; a weak D match, TRBD1 (5 bases). Trimming removed 0 bases at V and 7 bases at J, with 22 bases between. The CDR3 has 18 residues. Germline V gives CDR1 SGDLS, CDR2 YYNGEE. The CDR3 reads CASSVAGGFGTQGEKLFF. The CDR3 DNA reads TGTGCCAGCAGCGTAGCGGGGGGTTTTGGGACTCAGGGTGAAAAACTGTTTTTT.

This sequence joins TRBV7-2 and TRBJ2-1, with TRBD2 matching over 13 bases. Germline assignment: CDR1 SGHTA and CDR2 FQGNSA. The CDR3 loop spans 14 amino acids. V lost 6 bases, J lost 4 bases, and 0 bases stayed unmatched. In DNA form, the CDR3 reads TGTGCCAGCAGGGGACTAGCGGGATACAATGAGCAGTTCTTC. Protein sequence: CASRGLAGYNEQFF. Variable domain in full (rest from reference TRBV7-2 and TRBJ2-1): GAGVSQSPSNKVTEKGKDVELRCDPISGHTALYWYRQSLGQGLEFLIYFQGNSAPDKSGLPSDRFSAERTGGSVSTLTIQRTQQEDSAVYLCASRGLAGYNEQFFGPGTRLTVL.

The chain carries TRBV6-6 and TRBJ1-5, with D perhaps matching TRBD1 (6 bases). The ends were cut back, 6 bases at V and 0 bases at J, with 9 bases in the middle. Per the germline V gene, CDR1 is MNHNY and CDR2 is SVGAGI (reference sequence). CDR3 length: 14 amino acids. DNA of the CDR3: TGTGCCAGCAGCCAGACAGGTAGCAATCAGCCCCAGCATTTT. This encodes CASSQTGSNQPQHF.

The V and J genes are TRBV19 and TRBJ2-6, with D possibly TRBD1 on 7 matching bases. Trimming removed 5 bases from V and 2 bases from J, with 31 bases in between. Germline lookup yields CDR1 LNHDA and CDR2 SQIVND (reference sequence). This CDR3 has 22 residues. This CDR3 reads CASSPLVGGGDPFEAGANVLTF. The CDR3 region has the DNA TGTGCCAGTAGTCCTCTCGTTGGAGGGGGCGATCCCTTTGAGGCTGGGGCCAACGTCCTGACTTTC. The full variable domain, completed using reference TRBV19 and TRBJ2-6, is DGGITQSPKYLFRKEGQNVTLSCEQNLNHDAMYWYRQDPGQGLRLIYYSQIVNDFQKGDIAEGYSVSREKKESFPLTVTSAQKNPTAFYLCASSPLVGGGDPFEAGANVLTFGAGSRLTVL.

The J gene is TRBJ2-3, the V gene TRBV29-1, with 9 bases identical to TRBD1. V lost 6 bases to trimming and J lost 4 bases; unmatched junction nucleotides: 11. Germline V lookup: CDR1 SQVTM, CDR2 ANQGSEA. The length of the CDR3 is 15 residues. CDR3 in amino acids: CSVAKDRGEADTQYF. The CDR3 DNA follows: TGCAGCGTGGCCAAAGACAGGGGGGAGGCAGATACGCAGTATTTT.

The sample holds one count of this clone. The rearrangement joins TRBV18 to TRBJ2-5; TRBD2 is a possible D gene (6 bases). V was pared by 6 bases and J by 5 bases, with 10 bases between. The CDR3 contains 12 residues. In germline, CDR1 is KGHSH, CDR2 LQKENI. CDR3 bases: TGTGCCAGCTCGCGTCGGGGGGAGACCCAGTACTTC. As protein: CASSRRGETQYF.